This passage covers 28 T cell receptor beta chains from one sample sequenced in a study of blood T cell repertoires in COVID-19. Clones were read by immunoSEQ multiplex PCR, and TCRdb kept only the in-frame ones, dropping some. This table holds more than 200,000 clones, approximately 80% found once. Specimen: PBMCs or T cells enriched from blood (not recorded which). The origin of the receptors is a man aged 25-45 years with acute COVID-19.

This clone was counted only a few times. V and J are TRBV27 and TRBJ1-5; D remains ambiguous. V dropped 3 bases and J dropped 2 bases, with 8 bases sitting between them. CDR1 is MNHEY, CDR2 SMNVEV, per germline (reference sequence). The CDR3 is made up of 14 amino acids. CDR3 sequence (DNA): TGTGCCAGCAGTTTCTCCCAGGGCAATCAGCCCCAGCATTTT. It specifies CASSFSQGNQPQHF.

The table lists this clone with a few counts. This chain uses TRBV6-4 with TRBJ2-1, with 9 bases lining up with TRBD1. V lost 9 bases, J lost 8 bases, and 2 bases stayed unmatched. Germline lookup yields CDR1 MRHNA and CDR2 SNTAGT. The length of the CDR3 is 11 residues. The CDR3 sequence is CARTGGHEQFF. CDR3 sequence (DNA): TGTGCCAGGACAGGGGGACATGAGCAGTTCTTC.

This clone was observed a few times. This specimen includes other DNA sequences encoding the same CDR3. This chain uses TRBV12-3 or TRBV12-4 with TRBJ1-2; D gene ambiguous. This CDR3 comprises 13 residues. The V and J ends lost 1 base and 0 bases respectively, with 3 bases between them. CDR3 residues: CASSLDTNYGYTF. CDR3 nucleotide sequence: TGTGCCAGCAGTTTAGACACTAACTATGGCTACACCTTC.

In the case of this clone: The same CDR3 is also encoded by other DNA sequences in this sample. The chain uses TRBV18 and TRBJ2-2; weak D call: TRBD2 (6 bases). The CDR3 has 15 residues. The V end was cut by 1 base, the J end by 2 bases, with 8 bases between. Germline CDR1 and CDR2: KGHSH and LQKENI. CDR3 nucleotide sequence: TGTGCCAGCTCACCACGGAGGGAAAACACCGGGGAGCTGTTTTTT. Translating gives CASSPRRENTGELFF.

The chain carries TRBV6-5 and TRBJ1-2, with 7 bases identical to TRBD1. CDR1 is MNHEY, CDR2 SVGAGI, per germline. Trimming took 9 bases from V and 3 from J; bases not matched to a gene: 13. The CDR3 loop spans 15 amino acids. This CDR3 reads CASTDNGGGHYGYTF. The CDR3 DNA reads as TGTGCCAGTACTGATAACGGAGGGGGCCACTATGGCTACACCTTC.

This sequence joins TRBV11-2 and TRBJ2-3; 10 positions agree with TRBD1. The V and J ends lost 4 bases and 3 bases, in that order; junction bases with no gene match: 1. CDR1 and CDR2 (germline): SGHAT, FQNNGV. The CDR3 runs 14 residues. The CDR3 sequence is CASSWDRGTDTQYF. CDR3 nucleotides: TGTGCCAGCAGCTGGGACAGGGGAACAGATACGCAGTATTTT.

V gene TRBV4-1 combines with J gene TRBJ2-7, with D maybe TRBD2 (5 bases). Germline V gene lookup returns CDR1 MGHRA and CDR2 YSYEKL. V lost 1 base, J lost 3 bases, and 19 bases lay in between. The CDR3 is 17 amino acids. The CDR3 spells CASSQAGPEGRIYEQYF. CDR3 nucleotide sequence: TGCGCCAGCAGCCAAGCCGGTCCGGAAGGGAGAATCTACGAGCAGTACTTC.

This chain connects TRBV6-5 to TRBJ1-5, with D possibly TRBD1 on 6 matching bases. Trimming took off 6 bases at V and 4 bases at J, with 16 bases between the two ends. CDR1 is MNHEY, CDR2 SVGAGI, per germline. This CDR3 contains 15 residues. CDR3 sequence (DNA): TGTGCCAGCAGGGTTGGGGGGGGCCGAAATCAGCCCCAGCATTTT. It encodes CASRVGGGRNQPQHF.

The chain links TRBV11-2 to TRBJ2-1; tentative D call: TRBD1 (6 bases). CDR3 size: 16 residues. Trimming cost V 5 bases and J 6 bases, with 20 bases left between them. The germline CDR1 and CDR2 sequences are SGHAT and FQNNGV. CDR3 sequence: CASSEKQGLLSNEQFF. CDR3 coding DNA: TGTGCCAGCAGCGAAAAGCAGGGGTTGCTTAGCAATGAGCAGTTCTTC. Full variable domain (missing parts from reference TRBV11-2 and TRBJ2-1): EAGVAQSPRYKIIEKRQSVAFWCNPISGHATLYWYQQILGQGPKLLIQFQNNGVVDDSQLPKDRFSAERLKGVDSTLKIQPAKLEDSAVYLCASSEKQGLLSNEQFFGPGTRLTVL.

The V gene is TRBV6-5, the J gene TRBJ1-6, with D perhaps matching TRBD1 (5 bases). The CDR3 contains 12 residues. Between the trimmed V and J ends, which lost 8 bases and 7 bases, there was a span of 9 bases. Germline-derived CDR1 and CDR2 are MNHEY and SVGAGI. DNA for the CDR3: TGTGCCAGCCGACAGATAAATTCACCCCTCCACTTT. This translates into CASRQINSPLHF.

CDR3 loop: CASSPRTTQDTQYF. DNA for the CDR3: TGTGCCAGCAGTCCTCGGACAACACAAGATACGCAGTATTTT. The V gene is TRBV7-3, the J gene TRBJ2-3, with D tentatively TRBD1 (5 bases). CDR1 and CDR2 from the germline V gene are SGHTA and FQGTGA. V lost 6 bases, J lost 5 bases, and 15 bases lay in between. CDR3 length: 14 residues.

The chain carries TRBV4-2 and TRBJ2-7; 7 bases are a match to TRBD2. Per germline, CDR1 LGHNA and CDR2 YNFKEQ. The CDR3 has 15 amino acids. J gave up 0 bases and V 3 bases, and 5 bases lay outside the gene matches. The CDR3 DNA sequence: TGTGCCAGCAGCCATGGAGCGGGGAGCTCCTACGAGCAGTACTTC. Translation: CASSHGAGSSYEQYF.

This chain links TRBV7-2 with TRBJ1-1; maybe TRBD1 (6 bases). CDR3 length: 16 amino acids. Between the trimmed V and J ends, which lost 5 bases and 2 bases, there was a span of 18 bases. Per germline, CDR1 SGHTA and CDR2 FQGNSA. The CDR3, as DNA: TGTGCCAGCAGCACTGCACGGTTAGGGGGAAACACTGAAGCTTTCTTT. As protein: CASSTARLGGNTEAFF. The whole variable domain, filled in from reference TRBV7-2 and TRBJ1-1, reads GAGVSQSPSNKVTEKGKDVELRCDPISGHTALYWYRQSLGQGLEFLIYFQGNSAPDKSGLPSDRFSAERTGGSVSTLTIQRTQQEDSAVYLCASSTARLGGNTEAFFGQGTRLTVV.

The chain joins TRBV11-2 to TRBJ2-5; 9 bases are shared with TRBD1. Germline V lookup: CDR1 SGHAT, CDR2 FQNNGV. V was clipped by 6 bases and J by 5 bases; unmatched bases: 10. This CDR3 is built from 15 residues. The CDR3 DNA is TGTGCCAGCAGGCCCGGGACAGGGCTTGGGGAGACCCAGTACTTC. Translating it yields CASRPGTGLGETQYF.

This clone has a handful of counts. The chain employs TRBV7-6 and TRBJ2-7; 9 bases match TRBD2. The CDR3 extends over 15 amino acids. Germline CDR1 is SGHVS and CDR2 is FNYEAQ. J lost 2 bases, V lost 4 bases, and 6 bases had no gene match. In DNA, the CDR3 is TGTGCCAGCAGCTCGTCGACTAGCGGTACCTACGAGCAGTACTTC. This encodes CASSSSTSGTYEQYF.

CDR3 residues: CASRQQGGANYGYTF. The CDR3 DNA is TGTGCCAGCAGACAACAGGGGGGAGCTAACTATGGCTACACCTTC. The rearrangement links TRBV6-5 to TRBJ1-2; TRBD1 aligns across 8 bases. Germline CDR1 MNHEY, CDR2 SVGAGI. V trimming: 6 bases; J trimming: 0 bases; junction bases outside the gene matches: 6. The CDR3 is made up of 15 amino acids.

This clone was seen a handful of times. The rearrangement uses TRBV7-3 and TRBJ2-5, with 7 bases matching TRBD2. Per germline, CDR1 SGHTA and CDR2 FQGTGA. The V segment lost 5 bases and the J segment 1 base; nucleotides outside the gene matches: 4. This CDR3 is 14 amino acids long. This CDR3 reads CASSTSGTQETQYF. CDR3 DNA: TGTGCCAGCAGCACAAGCGGGACCCAAGAGACCCAGTACTTC.

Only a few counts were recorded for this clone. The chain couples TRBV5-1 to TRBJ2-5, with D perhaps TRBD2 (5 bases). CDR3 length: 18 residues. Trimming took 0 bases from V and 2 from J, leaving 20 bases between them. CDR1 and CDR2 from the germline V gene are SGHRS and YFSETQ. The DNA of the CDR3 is TGCGCCAGCAGCTTGGCCGTCGGAGGAGGTCCCACACAAGAGACCCAGTACTTC. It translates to CASSLAVGGGPTQETQYF.

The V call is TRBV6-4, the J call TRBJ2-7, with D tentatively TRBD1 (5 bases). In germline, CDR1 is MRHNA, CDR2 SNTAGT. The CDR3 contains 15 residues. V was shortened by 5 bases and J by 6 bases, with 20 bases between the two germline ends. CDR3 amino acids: CASSHNGQPLCEQYF. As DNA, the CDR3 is TGTGCCAGCAGTCATAATGGACAACCACTCTGCGAGCAGTACTTC.

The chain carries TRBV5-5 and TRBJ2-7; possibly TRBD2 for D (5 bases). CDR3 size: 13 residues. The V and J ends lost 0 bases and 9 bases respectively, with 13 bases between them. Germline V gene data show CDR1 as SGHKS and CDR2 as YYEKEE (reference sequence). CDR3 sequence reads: CASSLASGIGQYF. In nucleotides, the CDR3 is TGTGCCAGCAGCTTGGCCTCGGGGATAGGGCAGTACTTC.

CDR3 protein: CAISRQPANEKLFF. In DNA form, the CDR3 reads TGTGCCATCAGCCGACAGCCGGCTAATGAAAAACTGTTTTTT. V usage is TRBV10-3 and J usage is TRBJ1-4; tentatively, D is TRBD1 (5 bases). The germline V gene has CDR1 ENHRY and CDR2 SYGVKD. The CDR3 is 14 residues long. V was cut by 6 bases and J by 3 bases, with 11 bases left in between.

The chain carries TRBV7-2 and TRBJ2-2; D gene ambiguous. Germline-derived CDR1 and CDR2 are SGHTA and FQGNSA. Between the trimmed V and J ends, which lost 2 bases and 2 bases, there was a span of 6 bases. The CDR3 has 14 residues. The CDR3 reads CASSLYRNTGELFF. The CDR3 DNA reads TGTGCCAGCAGCTTATACAGAAACACCGGGGAGCTGTTTTTT.

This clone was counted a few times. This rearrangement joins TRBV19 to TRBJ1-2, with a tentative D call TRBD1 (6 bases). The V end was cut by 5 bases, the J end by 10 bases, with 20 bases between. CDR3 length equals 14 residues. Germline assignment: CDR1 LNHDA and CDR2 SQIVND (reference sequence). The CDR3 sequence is CASSEAFGQNLYTF. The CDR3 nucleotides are TGTGCCAGTAGTGAAGCCTTTGGACAGAACCTCTACACCTTC.

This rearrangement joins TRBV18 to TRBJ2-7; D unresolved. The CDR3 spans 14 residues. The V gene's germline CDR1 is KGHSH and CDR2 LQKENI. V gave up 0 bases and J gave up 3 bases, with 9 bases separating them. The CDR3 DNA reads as TGTGCCAGCTCACCACCGAGCCCTCTCTACGAGCAGTACTTC. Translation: CASSPPSPLYEQYF.

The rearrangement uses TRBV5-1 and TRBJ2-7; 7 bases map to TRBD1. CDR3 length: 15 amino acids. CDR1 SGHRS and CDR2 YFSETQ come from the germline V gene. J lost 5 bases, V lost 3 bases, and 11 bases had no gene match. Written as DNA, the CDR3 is TGCGCCAGCAGCTCGTCCGGGACAGCCCAGCACGAGCAGTACTTC. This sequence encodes CASSSSGTAQHEQYF.

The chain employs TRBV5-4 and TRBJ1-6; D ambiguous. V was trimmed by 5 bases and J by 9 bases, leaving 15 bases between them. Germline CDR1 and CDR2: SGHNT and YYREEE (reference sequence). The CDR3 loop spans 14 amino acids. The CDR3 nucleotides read TGTGCCAGCAGAAACCGGGAAGATGGTTCACCCCTCCACTTT. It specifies CASRNREDGSPLHF.

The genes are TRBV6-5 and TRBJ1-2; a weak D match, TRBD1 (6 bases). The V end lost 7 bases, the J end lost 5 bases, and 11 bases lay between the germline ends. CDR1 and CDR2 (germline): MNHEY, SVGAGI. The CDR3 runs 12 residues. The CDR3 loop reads CASTEGVYGYTF. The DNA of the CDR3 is TGTGCCAGCACCGAGGGGGTTTATGGCTACACCTTC.

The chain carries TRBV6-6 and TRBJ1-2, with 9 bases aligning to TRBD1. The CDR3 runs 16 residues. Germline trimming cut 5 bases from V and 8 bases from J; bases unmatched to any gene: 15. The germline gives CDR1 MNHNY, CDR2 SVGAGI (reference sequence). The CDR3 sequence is CASSLTVPGQGGGYTF. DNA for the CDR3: TGTGCCAGCAGTCTAACAGTCCCGGGACAGGGAGGCGGCTACACCTTC.